This T cell receptor beta chain was observed in a study of T cells in Graves' hyperthyroidism and ophthalmopathy. General study results and limits: Prediction of ophthalmopathy progression came a median about 6 months pre-onset.

Of note for this clonotype: Antigen unknown.

The source material, RNA transcripts, was used to amplify TCR beta CDR3 regions. HTBI primers were the set used in a first-round RT-PCR of the TCR CDR3. A single record per CDR3 protein comes from TCRdb applying MiXCR to the multiplex PCR reads. The data hold about 380,000 distinct CDR3 sequences, with less than 20% observed a single time. Sequencing input: blood. This TCR was recovered from a young man with Graves' ophthalmopathy.

The CDR3 sequence is CASSDQTGTTYGYTF. The CDR3 DNA is TGTGCCAGCAGCGACCAGACAGGGACTACCTATGGCTACACCTTC. The chain has TRBV9 and TRBJ1-2, with 7 bases matching TRBD1. After removal of 3 bases from V and 4 bases from J, the junction contained 9 bases not matched to a gene. Germline CDR1 SGDLS, CDR2 YYNGEE. The CDR3 runs 15 residues.